This section outlines one TCR beta chain sequence together with its context. The antigen remains unidentified. The PCR was carried out with 60 Vbeta primers and 13 Jbeta primers. The table came from immunoSEQ multiplex PCR; TCRdb's copy has only in-frame clones and leaves some out. The data contain about 130,000 clones, 75% to 85% of them singletons. The data derive from a study of cytomegalovirus exposure and HLA in healthy donors. Whole-study results and caveats: Researchers counted 164 TCR beta chains as cytomegalovirus-associated. The classifier reportedly diagnosed cytomegalovirus status with high specificity and sensitivity.

Trimming cost V 7 bases and J 6 bases, with 13 bases left between them. CDR3 size: 13 residues. CDR1 and CDR2 from the germline V gene are MDHEN and SYDVKM. Sequencing was performed on PBMCs. The genes are TRBV28 and TRBJ1-5; weak D call: TRBD1 (6 bases). The source is a middle-aged man in good health and CMV-seronegative. CDR3 residues: CASNEDRTQPQHF. CDR3 nucleotides: TGTGCCAGCAACGAAGACAGGACTCAGCCCCAGCATTTT. Using reference TRBV28 and TRBJ1-5 for the parts outside the CDR3, the full variable domain is DVKVTQSSRYLVKRTGEKVFLECVQDMDHENMFWYRQDPGLGLRLIYFSYDVKMKEKGDIPEGYSVSREKKERFSLILESASTNQTSMYLCASNEDRTQPQHFGDGTRLSIL.